A selection of T cell receptor beta chains follows, all from one sample in a study of T cells in Graves' hyperthyroidism and ophthalmopathy. Each CDR3 protein gets one entry after TCRdb re-called the multiplex PCR reads with MiXCR. The table includes around 420,000 distinct CDR3 sequences, around 13% detected once. The sequencing input was blood. Every receptor here comes from a woman between 18 and 30 years old with Graves' hyperthyroidism. The CDR3 runs from the conserved cysteine through the conserved F or W.

j_gene | v_gene | CDR3aa
TRBJ2-7 | TRBV20-1 | CSAHPLDSGSIYEQYF
TRBJ1-1 | TRBV6-5 | CASSYSAPGDTEAFF
TRBJ2-7 | TRBV3-1 | CASSQVPREELTYEQYF
TRBJ1-1 | TRBV27 | CASSRIENTEAFF
TRBJ2-6 | TRBV7-9 | CASSLVKGSSGANVLTF
TRBJ2-1 | TRBV7-8 | CASGARVGVVSYNEQFF
TRBJ2-7 | TRBV27 | CASRPGASVPYEQYF
TRBJ2-5 | TRBV29-1 | CSVENGQAQETQYF
TRBJ1-3 | TRBV12-3/TRBV12-4 | CASRPQGSRNTIYF
TRBJ2-6 | TRBV25-1 | CASSTQGTGANVLTF
TRBJ2-2 | TRBV7-9 | CASSLRGAVTGELFF